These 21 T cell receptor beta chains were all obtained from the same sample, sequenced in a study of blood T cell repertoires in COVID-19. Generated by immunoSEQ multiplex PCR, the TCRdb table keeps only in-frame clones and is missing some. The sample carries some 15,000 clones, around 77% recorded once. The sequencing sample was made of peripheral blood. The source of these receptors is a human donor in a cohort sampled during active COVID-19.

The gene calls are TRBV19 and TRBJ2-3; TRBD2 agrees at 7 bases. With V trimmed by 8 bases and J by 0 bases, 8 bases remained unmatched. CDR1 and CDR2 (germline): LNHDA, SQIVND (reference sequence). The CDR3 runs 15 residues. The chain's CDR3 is CASVGTTASTDTQYF. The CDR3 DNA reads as TGTGCCAGTGTGGGGACTACGGCTAGCACAGATACGCAGTATTTT.

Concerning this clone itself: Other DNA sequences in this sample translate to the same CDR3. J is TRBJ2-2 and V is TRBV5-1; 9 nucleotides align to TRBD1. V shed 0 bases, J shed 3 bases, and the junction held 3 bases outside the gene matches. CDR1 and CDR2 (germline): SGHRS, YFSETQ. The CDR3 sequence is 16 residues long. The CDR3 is CASSLVQGADTGELFF. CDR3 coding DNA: TGCGCCAGCAGCTTGGTACAGGGGGCAGACACCGGGGAGCTGTTTTTT.

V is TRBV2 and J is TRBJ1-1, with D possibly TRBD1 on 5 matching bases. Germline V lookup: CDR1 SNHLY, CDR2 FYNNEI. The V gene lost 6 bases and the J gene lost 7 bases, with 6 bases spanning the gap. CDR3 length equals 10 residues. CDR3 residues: CASRQGEAFF. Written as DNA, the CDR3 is TGTGCCAGCAGGCAGGGTGAAGCTTTCTTT.

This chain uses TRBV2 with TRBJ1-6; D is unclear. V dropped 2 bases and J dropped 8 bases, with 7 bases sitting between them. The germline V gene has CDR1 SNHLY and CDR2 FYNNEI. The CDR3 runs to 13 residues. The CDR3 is CASSEYQDSPLHF. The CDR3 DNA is TGTGCCAGCAGTGAATATCAGGATTCACCCCTCCACTTT.

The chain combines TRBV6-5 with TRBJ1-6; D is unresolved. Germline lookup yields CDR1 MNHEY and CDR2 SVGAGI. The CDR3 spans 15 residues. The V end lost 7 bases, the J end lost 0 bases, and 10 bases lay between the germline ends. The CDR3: CASTPSSSYNSPLHF. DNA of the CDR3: TGTGCCAGCACCCCGAGTAGCTCCTATAATTCACCCCTCCACTTT.

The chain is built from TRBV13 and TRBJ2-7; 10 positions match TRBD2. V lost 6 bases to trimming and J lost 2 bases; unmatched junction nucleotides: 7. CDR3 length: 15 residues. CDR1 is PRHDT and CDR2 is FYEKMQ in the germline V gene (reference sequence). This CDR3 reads CASRESGRDTYEQYF. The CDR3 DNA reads TGTGCCAGCAGGGAGAGCGGGAGGGATACCTACGAGCAGTACTTC.

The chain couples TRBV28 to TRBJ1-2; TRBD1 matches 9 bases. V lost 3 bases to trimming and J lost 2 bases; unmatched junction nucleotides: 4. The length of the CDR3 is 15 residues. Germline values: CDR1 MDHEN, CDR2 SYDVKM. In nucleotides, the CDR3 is TGTGCCAGCAGTTTCCGGGACAGGGCAAACTATGGCTACACCTTC. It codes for CASSFRDRANYGYTF.

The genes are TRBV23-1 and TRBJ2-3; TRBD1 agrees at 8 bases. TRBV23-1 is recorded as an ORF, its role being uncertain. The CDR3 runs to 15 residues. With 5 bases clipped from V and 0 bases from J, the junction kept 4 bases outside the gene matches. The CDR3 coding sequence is TGCGCCAGCAGTTACAGGGGGAAAAGCACAGATACGCAGTATTTT. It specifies CASSYRGKSTDTQYF.

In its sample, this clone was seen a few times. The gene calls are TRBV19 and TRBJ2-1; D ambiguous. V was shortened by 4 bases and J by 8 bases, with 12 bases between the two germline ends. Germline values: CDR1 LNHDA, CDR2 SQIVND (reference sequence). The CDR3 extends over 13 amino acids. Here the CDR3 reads CASSNSPPDEQFF. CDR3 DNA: TGTGCCAGTAGTAATTCCCCCCCGGATGAGCAGTTCTTC.

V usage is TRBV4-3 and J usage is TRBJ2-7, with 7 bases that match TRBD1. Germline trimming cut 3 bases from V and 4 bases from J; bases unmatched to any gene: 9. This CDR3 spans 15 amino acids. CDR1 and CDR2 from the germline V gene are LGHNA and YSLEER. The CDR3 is CASSHRTGTEYEQYF. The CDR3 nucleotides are TGCGCCAGCAGCCACCGAACAGGGACAGAGTACGAGCAGTACTTC.

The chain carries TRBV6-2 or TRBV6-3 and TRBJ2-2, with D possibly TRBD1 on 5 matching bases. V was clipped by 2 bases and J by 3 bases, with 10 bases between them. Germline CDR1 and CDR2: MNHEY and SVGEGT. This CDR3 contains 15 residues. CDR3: CASSYAGKDTGELFF. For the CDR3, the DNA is TGTGCCAGCAGTTACGCAGGGAAGGACACCGGGGAGCTGTTTTTT.

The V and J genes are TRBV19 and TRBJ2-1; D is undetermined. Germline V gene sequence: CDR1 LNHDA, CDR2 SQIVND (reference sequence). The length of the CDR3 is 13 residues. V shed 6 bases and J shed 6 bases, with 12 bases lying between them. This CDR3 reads CASSSFAGNEQFF. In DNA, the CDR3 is TGTGCCAGTAGCTCTTTCGCCGGCAATGAGCAGTTCTTC.

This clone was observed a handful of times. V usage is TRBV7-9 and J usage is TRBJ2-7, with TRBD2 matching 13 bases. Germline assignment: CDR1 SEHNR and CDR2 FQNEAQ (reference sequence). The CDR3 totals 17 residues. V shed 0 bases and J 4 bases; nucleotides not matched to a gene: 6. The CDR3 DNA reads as TGTGCCAGCAGCTTAGCGGACTCGGGACTAGCGGGATACGAGCAGTACTTC. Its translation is CASSLADSGLAGYEQYF.

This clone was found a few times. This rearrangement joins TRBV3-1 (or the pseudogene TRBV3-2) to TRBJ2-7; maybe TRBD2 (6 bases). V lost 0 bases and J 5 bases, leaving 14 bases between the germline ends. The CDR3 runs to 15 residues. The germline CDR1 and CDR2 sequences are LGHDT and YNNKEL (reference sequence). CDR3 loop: CASSQDLRGLDEQYF. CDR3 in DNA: TGTGCCAGCAGCCAAGATCTGCGGGGCCTCGACGAGCAGTACTTC.

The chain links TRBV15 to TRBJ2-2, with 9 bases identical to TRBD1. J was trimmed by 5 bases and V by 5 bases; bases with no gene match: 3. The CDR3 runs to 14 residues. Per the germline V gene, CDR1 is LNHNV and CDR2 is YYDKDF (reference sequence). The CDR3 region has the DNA TGTGCCACCAGCCGGACAGGGGAAACCGGGGAGCTGTTTTTT. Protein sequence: CATSRTGETGELFF.

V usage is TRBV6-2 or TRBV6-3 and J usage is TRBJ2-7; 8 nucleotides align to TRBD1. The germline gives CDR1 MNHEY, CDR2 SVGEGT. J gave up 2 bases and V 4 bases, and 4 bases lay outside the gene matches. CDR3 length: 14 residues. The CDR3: CASSWGQAPYEQYF. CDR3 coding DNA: TGTGCCAGCAGTTGGGGACAGGCTCCCTACGAGCAGTACTTC.

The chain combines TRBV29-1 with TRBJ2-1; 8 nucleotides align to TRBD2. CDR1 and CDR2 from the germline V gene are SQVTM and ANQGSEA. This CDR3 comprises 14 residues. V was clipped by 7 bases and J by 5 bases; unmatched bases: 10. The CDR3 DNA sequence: TGCAGCGCCGGGGGTACTAGCGGAAACAATGAGCAGTTCTTC. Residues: CSAGGTSGNNEQFF.

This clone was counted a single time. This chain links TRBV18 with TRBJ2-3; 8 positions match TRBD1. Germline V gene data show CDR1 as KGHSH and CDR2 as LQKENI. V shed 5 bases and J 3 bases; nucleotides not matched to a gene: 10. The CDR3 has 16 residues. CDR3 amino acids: CASSDSDRVLTDTQYF. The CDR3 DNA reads TGTGCCAGCTCAGACTCGGACAGGGTCCTAACAGATACGCAGTATTTT.

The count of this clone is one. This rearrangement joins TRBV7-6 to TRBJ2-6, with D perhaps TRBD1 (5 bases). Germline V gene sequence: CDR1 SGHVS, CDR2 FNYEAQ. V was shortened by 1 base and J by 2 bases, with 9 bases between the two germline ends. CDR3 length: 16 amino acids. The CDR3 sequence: CASSLGSRAGANVLTF. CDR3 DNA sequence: TGTGCCAGCAGCTTAGGGAGCAGGGCTGGGGCCAACGTCCTGACTTTC.

CDR3 in DNA: TGTGCCAGCAGTCTACGCGGGACAGGGAGTGAGGATGAAGCTTTCTTT. The encoded protein is CASSLRGTGSEDEAFF. The genes are TRBV28 and TRBJ1-1; 9 nucleotides agree with TRBD1. The CDR3 is made up of 16 amino acids. The V gene end was trimmed by 5 bases and the J gene end by 7 bases; junction bases not matched to a gene: 14. CDR1 and CDR2 from the germline V gene are MDHEN and SYDVKM. The whole variable domain, remainder taken from reference TRBV28 and TRBJ1-1, is DVKVTQSSRYLVKRTGEKVFLECVQDMDHENMFWYRQDPGLGLRLIYFSYDVKMKEKGDIPEGYSVSREKKERFSLILESASTNQTSMYLCASSLRGTGSEDEAFFGQGTRLTVV.

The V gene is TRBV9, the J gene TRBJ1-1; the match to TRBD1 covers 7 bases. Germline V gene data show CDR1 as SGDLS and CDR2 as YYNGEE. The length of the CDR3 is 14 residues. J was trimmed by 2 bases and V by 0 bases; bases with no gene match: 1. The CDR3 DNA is TGTGCCAGCAGCGTAGGACAGGGCAACACTGAAGCTTTCTTT. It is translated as CASSVGQGNTEAFF.